The source of this T cell receptor (beta chain) is a study of cytomegalovirus exposure and HLA in healthy donors. Whole-study results and caveats: Later findings reportedly placed an Asian-associated ancestry cluster below the roughly 660-donor mean for N-insertions. Indistinguishable V segments such as TRBV6-2 and TRBV6-3 were excluded. TCR beta V- and J-gene trimming was later associated with a missense DCLRE1C variant. A likely sequencing artifact accounted for one observed cluster of highly shared sequence variants.

The CDR3 has 16 amino acids. Germline loops: CDR1 LNHDA, CDR2 SQIVND (reference sequence). The V segment lost 4 bases and the J segment 0 bases; nucleotides outside the gene matches: 6. PCR amplification relied on 60 Vbeta primers (plus 13 Jbeta primers). The table came from immunoSEQ multiplex PCR; TCRdb's copy has only in-frame clones and leaves some out. The top ten hold under 2% of the sample, which has about 160,000 clones, approximately 75% seen once. A note on this clone: What it binds is unknown.

The sequencing sample was made of PBMCs. The V call is TRBV19, the J call TRBJ2-1; TRBD2 aligns across 7 bases. The clonotype originates from a woman aged 18-29 years in good health and CMV-seronegative. CDR3 region: CASSRARGSSYNEQFF. CDR3 nucleotides: TGTGCCAGTAGTAGGGCGCGGGGGAGCTCCTACAATGAGCAGTTCTTC.